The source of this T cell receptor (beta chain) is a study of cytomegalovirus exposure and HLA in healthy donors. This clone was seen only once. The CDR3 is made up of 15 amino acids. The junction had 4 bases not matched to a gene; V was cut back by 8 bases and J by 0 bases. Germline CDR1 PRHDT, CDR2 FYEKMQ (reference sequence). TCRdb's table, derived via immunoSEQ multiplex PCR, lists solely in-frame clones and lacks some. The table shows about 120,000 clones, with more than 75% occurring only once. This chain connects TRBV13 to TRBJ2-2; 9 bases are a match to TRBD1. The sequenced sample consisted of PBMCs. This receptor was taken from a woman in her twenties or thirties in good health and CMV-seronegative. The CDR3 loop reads CASRDRVTNTGELFF. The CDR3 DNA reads TGTGCCAGCCGGGACAGGGTGACGAACACCGGGGAGCTGTTTTTT.